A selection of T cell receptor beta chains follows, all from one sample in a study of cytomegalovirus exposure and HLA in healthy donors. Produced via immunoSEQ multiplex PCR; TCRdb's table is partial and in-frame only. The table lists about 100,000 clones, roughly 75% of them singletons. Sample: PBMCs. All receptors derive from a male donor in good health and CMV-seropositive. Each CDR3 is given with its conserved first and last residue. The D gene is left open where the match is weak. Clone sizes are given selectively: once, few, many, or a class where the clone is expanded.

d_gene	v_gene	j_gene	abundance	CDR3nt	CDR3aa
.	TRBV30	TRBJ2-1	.	TGTGCCTGGAGGGGGCGTGGGGGGAGCTCCTACAATGAGCAGTTCTTC	CAWRGRGGSSYNEQFF
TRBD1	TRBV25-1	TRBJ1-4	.	TGTGCCAGCAGTCACGGGACAGCACATAATGAAAAACTGTTTTTT	CASSHGTAHNEKLFF
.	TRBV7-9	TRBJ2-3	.	TGTGCCAGCAGCTTTACAGGGGATACGCAGTATTTT	CASSFTGDTQYF
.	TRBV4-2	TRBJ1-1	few	TGTGCCAGCAGCCCACGAGGGAGGGAGAACACTGAAGCTTTCTTT	CASSPRGRENTEAFF
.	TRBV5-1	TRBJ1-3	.	TGCGCCAGCACCCCCGGGGTCTCTGGAAACACCATATATTTT	CASTPGVSGNTIYF
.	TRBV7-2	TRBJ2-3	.	TGTGCCAGCAGCTTAGTAGGGGATCCTTACACAGATACGCAGTATTTT	CASSLVGDPYTDTQYF
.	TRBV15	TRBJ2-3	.	TGTGCCACCAGCAGCCGAGCCCCACCCTGGGGGGGCGCGCAGTATTTT	CATSSRAPPWGGAQYF
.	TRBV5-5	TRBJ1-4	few	TGTGCCAGCAGCCGCGAGGGGGTTGCAACTAATGAAAAACTGTTTTTT	CASSREGVATNEKLFF
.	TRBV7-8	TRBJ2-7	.	TGTGCCAGCAGCCCTAGGCGGACAGCGTCCTACGAGCAGTACTTC	CASSPRRTASYEQYF
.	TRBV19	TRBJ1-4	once	TGTGCCAGTAGTATATCCGGGAGAACTAATGAAAAACTGTTTTTT	CASSISGRTNEKLFF
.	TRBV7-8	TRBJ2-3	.	TGTGCCAGCAGCGGCCCCACAGATACGCAGTATTTT	CASSGPTDTQYF
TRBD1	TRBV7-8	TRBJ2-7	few	TGTGCCAGCAGCTCAGGGACAGGGGGGTACGAGCAGTACTTC	CASSSGTGGYEQYF
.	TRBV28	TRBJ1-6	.	TGTGCCAGCAGCCCGACAGTCCCAAGCTCCTATAATTCACCCCTCCACTTT	CASSPTVPSSYNSPLHF
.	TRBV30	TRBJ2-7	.	TGTGCCTGGAGTTGGGGGGGCAACCGGGAGCAGTACTTC	CAWSWGGNREQYF
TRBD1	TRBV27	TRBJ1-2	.	TGTGCCAGCAGTTTGGGGACAGGGAGGAATGGCTACACCTTC	CASSLGTGRNGYTF
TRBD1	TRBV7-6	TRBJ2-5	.	TGTGCCAGCAGCCGGGGACAGGGGGCCAACCTTGGTGAGACCCAGTACTTC	CASSRGQGANLGETQYF
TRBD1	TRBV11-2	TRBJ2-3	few	TGTGCCAGCAGCCCCGGGACAGGGGCAGATACGCAGTATTTT	CASSPGTGADTQYF
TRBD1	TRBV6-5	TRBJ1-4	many	TGTGCCAGCAGTTCCCGACCCGGGACAGGACCAGAAAAACTGTTTTTT	CASSSRPGTGPEKLFF
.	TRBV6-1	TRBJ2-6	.	TGTGCCAGCAGTCGGGGTACTGGGGCCAACGTCCTGACTTTC	CASSRGTGANVLTF
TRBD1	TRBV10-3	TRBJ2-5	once	TGTGCCATCAGTGAGTCGAGGGACAGGGAGTACTTC	CAISESRDREYF
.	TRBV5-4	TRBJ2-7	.	TGTGCCAGCAGCCGACCGGGGGGAAGATCAGGGGCAGGTGAGCAGTACTTC	CASSRPGGRSGAGEQYF
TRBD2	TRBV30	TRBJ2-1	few	TGTGCCTGGAGGGGGACTAGCATCGGGTATGAGCAGTTCTTC	CAWRGTSIGYEQFF
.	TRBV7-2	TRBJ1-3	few	TGTGCCAGCAGCCGTATAGGAGGGCCCTACTCTGGAAACACCATATATTTT	CASSRIGGPYSGNTIYF
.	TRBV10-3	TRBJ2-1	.	TGTGCCATCAGTTTACAGGGCCGTGGCTCCTACAATGAGCAGTTCTTC	CAISLQGRGSYNEQFF
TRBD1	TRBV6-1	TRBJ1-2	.	TGTGCCAGCAGGACCGGGAGACAGGGGGCTGGTGGCTACACCTTC	CASRTGRQGAGGYTF
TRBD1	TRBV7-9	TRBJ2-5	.	TGTGCCAGCAGCTTAGACGGGACAGGAGTACAAGAGACCCAGTACTTC	CASSLDGTGVQETQYF
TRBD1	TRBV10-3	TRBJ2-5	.	TGTGCCATCAGTGCCAGCACCGGGACAGGGGTTGCGGAGACCCAGTACTTC	CAISASTGTGVAETQYF
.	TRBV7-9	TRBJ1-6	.	TGTGCCAGCAGCCTCAGTCAGGGTACAGAATCACCCCTCCACTTT	CASSLSQGTESPLHF
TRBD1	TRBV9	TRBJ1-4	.	TGTGCCAGCAGCCTCAGGACAGGGCGTAATGAAAAACTGTTTTTT	CASSLRTGRNEKLFF
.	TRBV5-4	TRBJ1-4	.	TGTGCCAGCAGCATCCTAGGGGGGGCTAATGAAAAACTGTTTTTT	CASSILGGANEKLFF
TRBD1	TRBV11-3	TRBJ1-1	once	TGTGCCAGCAGCTCGAGGGGGACAGGGGACACTGAAGCTTTCTTT	CASSSRGTGDTEAFF
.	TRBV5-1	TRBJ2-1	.	TGCGCCAGCAGCGTGAACAGGATTTCCTACAATGAGCAGTTCTTC	CASSVNRISYNEQFF
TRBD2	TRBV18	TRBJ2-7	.	TGTGCCAGCTCGCGGGAGGACGAGCAGTACTTC	CASSREDEQYF
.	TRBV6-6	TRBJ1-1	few	TGTGCCAGCAGCCGCGGCGCGAACACTGAAGCTTTCTTT	CASSRGANTEAFF